A selection of T cell receptor beta chains follows, all from one sample in a study of cytomegalovirus exposure and HLA in healthy donors. The assay was immunoSEQ multiplex PCR, and TCRdb's table has in-frame clones only and misses some. This sample has 160,000 or so clones, with around four fifths found just once. Input material: PBMCs. These receptors were obtained from a man aged 18 to 29 in good health and CMV-seronegative. The CDR3 runs from the conserved cysteine through the conserved F or W. A D gene is named only where the DNA matches it firmly. Clone size is shown for a subset of rows, as once, few, many or a class of expanded clone.

>TRBD1|TRBJ1-2|TRBV30|-
TGTGCCTGGAACCCAGGGGGAGGCTATGGCTACACCTTC
CAWNPGGGYGYTF
>-|TRBJ2-1|TRBV6-4|-
TGTGCCAGCAGTCCGGGAGACTACAATGAGCAGTTCTTC
CASSPGDYNEQFF
>TRBD2|TRBJ2-5|TRBV6-5|-
TGTGCCAGCACGATCGGGAGGGCGGGGGAGACCCAGTACTTC
CASTIGRAGETQYF
>-|TRBJ1-3|TRBV5-1|once
TGCGCCAGCAGCTTGGAACAGCCCCTCTCTGGAAACACCATATATTTT
CASSLEQPLSGNTIYF
>-|TRBJ2-3|TRBV11-2|-
TGTGCCACCAAGCGGGCGACGGTCACAGATACGCAGTATTTT
CATKRATVTDTQYF
>-|TRBJ1-5|TRBV19|-
TGTGCCAGTAGTAGCCGGCGGGGGCCTCAGCCCCAGCATTTT
CASSSRRGPQPQHF
>TRBD1|TRBJ1-2|TRBV6-5|-
TGTGCCAGCAGAAAACAGGGGGCCTATGGCTACACCTTC
CASRKQGAYGYTF
>TRBD1|TRBJ2-7|TRBV4-1|-
TGCGCCAGCAGCCAAGATCGGACAGGTATCTACGAGCAGTACTTC
CASSQDRTGIYEQYF
>-|TRBJ2-1|TRBV28|-
TGTGCCAGCAGTTTATGGTGGGGGCCTCCGGGATCAACGGATGAGCAGTTCTTC
CASSLWWGPPGSTDEQFF
>TRBD1|TRBJ2-5|TRBV11-3|-
TGTGCCAGCAGCTTTTCCAACTCGGGACAGGGGCAAGAGACCCAGTACTTC
CASSFSNSGQGQETQYF
>TRBD1|TRBJ1-5|TRBV5-5|-
TGTGCCAGCAGCCGGGGACAGGGGAATCAGCCCCAGCATTTT
CASSRGQGNQPQHF
>TRBD1|TRBJ1-1|TRBV27|-
TGTGCCAGCAGCGCCGGACAGGGGGCTGAAGCTTTCTTT
CASSAGQGAEAFF
>-|TRBJ2-7|TRBV6-1|-
TGTGCCAGCAGTGAAACTAGCTCCGACGAGCAGTACTTC
CASSETSSDEQYF
>-|TRBJ1-2|TRBV13|-
TGTGCCAGCAGCTTAGGGGGAAGGGGTTACTATGGCTACACCTTC
CASSLGGRGYYGYTF
>-|TRBJ1-1|TRBV4-2|-
TGTGCCAGCAGCCAAGAAAACAGACGGAACACTGAAGCTTTCTTT
CASSQENRRNTEAFF
>-|TRBJ1-1|TRBV19|-
TGTGCCAGTAGTATAGATCAACAGGGGAACACTGAAGCTTTCTTT
CASSIDQQGNTEAFF
>-|TRBJ2-6|TRBV7-9|-
TGTTCCAGCAGCCCAAGCACGGGGGACTCTGGGGCCAACGTCCTGACTTTC
CSSSPSTGDSGANVLTF
>-|TRBJ2-7|TRBV19|-
TGTGCCAGTAGTATAAGACCCGACACCGAGCAGTACTTC
CASSIRPDTEQYF
>-|TRBJ1-4|TRBV18|-
TGTGCCAGCTCACCACGGGAGGCAACTAATGAAAAACTGTTTTTT
CASSPREATNEKLFF
>-|TRBJ2-2|TRBV9|-
TGTGCCAGCAGCGTAAAGGGGCTGGGCGGGGAGCTGTTTTTT
CASSVKGLGGELFF
>-|TRBJ2-4|TRBV6-5|few
TGTGCCAGCAGCCCGGCTGGGGGCAGGGCGTACTTC
CASSPAGGRAYF
>-|TRBJ2-1|TRBV11-2|-
TGTGCCAGCAGCTTAGATTTCGCCGGGACAAGATTCTCCTACAATGAGCAGTTCTTC
CASSLDFAGTRFSYNEQFF
>TRBD1|TRBJ2-1|TRBV5-1|-
TGCGCCAGCAGCTTGGGGGGGACAGGTCCATACAATGAGCAGTTCTTC
CASSLGGTGPYNEQFF
>TRBD2|TRBJ2-5|TRBV27|-
TGTGCCAGCAGCAAACAGGGACTAGTGGAGACCCAGTACTTC
CASSKQGLVETQYF
>-|TRBJ2-2|TRBV18|-
TGTGCCAGCTCCGATCGAGGCGGGGAGCTGTTTTTT
CASSDRGGELFF
>-|TRBJ2-4|TRBV7-3|-
TGTGCCAGCAGCCCCGGAGGCAGTCTCAGAAACATTCAGTACTTC
CASSPGGSLRNIQYF
>-|TRBJ1-5|TRBV6-6|-
TGTGCCAGCAGTTACTCGTGGACAGCGGACAATCAGCCCCAGCATTTT
CASSYSWTADNQPQHF
>-|TRBJ2-4|TRBV7-9|-
TGTGCCAGCAGCCCGGACTGGGATCAGTACTTC
CASSPDWDQYF
>TRBD1|TRBJ2-7|TRBV27|-
TGTGCCAGCAGCCTGGACAGGGAGTATTACTTC
CASSLDREYYF
>TRBD1|TRBJ1-1|TRBV7-3|-
TGTGCCAGCAGCTTAGGACAGGGCGTGAACACTGAAGCTTTCTTT
CASSLGQGVNTEAFF
>-|TRBJ2-3|TRBV2|-
TGTGCCAGCCACGACAGTCCAGATACGCAGTATTTT
CASHDSPDTQYF
>-|TRBJ2-1|TRBV5-1|-
TGCGCCAGCAGCTTCGGGACCCCTGGGGGGGAGCAGTTCTTC
CASSFGTPGGEQFF
>TRBD1|TRBJ1-1|TRBV2|-
TGTGCCAGCAGTGGACAGGGTCGGACTGAAGCTTTCTTT
CASSGQGRTEAFF
>TRBD2|TRBJ2-7|TRBV10-3|once
TGTGCCATCAGTGGGGGACTAGCGGGCCTAACCTACGAGCAGTACTTC
CAISGGLAGLTYEQYF
>-|TRBJ1-4|TRBV5-4|few
TGTGCCAGCAGCCAGGACATCCACCTGGGGCCCAATGAAAAACTGTTTTTT
CASSQDIHLGPNEKLFF
>-|TRBJ1-4|TRBV14|few
TGTGCCAGCAGCCATCCCGGGTCAAATGAAAAACTGTTTTTT
CASSHPGSNEKLFF
>-|TRBJ2-4|TRBV7-9|-
TGTGCCAGCAGCTCCGATCGCCACGGAGGACTAGCCAAAAACATTCAGTACTTC
CASSSDRHGGLAKNIQYF
>-|TRBJ1-1|TRBV30|-
TGTGCCTGGAACCCGGGTGGCACTGAAGCTTTCTTT
CAWNPGGTEAFF
>TRBD2|TRBJ2-3|TRBV5-1|-
TGCGCCAGCAGCTGGGGACTAGCGGGATCCACAGATACGCAGTATTTT
CASSWGLAGSTDTQYF
>-|TRBJ1-1|TRBV15|-
TGTGCCACCAGCCCACGAGGGAACAGGGTGAACACTGAAGCTTTCTTT
CATSPRGNRVNTEAFF
>-|TRBJ1-2|TRBV6-5|-
TGTGCCAGCAGTATCAGGGGACAAGGCTATGGCTACACCTTC
CASSIRGQGYGYTF
>-|TRBJ2-1|TRBV11-2|-
TGTGCCAGCAGCTTGGCTAGTGGGAGTGGTAATGAGCAGTTCTTC
CASSLASGSGNEQFF
>-|TRBJ1-2|TRBV28|-
TGTGCCAGCAGTTTAAAACAGGCGCACTATGGCTACACCTTC
CASSLKQAHYGYTF
>TRBD1|TRBJ2-7|TRBV19|-
TGTGCCAGTAGTTCTCGAGACAGGGGGGCCCTCTCCTACGAGCAGTACTTC
CASSSRDRGALSYEQYF
>-|TRBJ1-5|TRBV6-6|-
TGTGCCAGCAGTTACGGGGGGGGTCAGCCCCAGCATTTT
CASSYGGGQPQHF
>TRBD2|TRBJ2-5|TRBV27|-
TGTGCCAGCAGTAATACGGGACTAGCGGGAAGGACCCAGTACTTC
CASSNTGLAGRTQYF
>-|TRBJ1-2|TRBV2|-
TGTGCCAGCATCAAGGAGGTGTGGGAAATGGACTATGGCTACACCTTC
CASIKEVWEMDYGYTF
>-|TRBJ1-3|TRBV19|-
TGTGCCAGTAGCATGGACAGCGGAAACACCATATATTTT
CASSMDSGNTIYF
>TRBD1|TRBJ1-2|TRBV7-9|-
TGTGCCAGCAGCTTAGACGACAGGGGAAACTATGGCTACACCTTC
CASSLDDRGNYGYTF
>-|TRBJ1-2|TRBV7-9|-
TGTGCCAGCAGCTTGGGGCCGATTGTAGAGGGCTACACCTTC
CASSLGPIVEGYTF
>-|TRBJ2-2|TRBV28|-
TGTGCCAGCCGTCCCGTCGGGACCGGGGAGCTGTTTTTT
CASRPVGTGELFF
>-|TRBJ1-1|TRBV6-5|-
TGTGCCAGCAGGACAACCCACAGGGACACTGAAGCTTTCTTT
CASRTTHRDTEAFF
>TRBD1|TRBJ1-5|TRBV9|-
TGTGCCAGCAGCAAACAGGGGAATAGCAATCAGCCCCAGCATTTT
CASSKQGNSNQPQHF